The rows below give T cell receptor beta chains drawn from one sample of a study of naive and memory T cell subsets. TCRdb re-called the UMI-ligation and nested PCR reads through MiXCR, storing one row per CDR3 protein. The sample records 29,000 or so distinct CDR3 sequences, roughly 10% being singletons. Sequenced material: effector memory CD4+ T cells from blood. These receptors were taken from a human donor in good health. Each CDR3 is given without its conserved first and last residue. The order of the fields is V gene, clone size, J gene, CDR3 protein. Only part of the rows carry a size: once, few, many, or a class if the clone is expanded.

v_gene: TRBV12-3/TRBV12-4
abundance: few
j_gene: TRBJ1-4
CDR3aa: ASSLHGGNEKLF

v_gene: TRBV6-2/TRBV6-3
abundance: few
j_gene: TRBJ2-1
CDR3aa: ASSYGGGGIYNEQF

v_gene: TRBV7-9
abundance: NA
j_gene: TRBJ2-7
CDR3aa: ASSIESYEQY

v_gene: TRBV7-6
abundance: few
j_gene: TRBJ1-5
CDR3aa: ASSLGGGNSNQPQH

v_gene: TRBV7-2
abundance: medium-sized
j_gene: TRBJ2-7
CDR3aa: ASSLMTGLFYEQY

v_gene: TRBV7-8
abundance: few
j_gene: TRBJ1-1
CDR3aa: ASSQTTRGVNTEAF

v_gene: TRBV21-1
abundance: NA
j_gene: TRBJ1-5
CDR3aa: ASSMEDQPQH

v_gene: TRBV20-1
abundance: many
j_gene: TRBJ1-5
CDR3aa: SASPGGDGIGPQH

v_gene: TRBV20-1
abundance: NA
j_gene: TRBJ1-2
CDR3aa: SARGYGRSGYGYT

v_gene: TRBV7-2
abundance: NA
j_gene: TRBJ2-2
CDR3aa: ASSAYRGGTGELF

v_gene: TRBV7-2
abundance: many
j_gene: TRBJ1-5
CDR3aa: ASSPTLNQPQH

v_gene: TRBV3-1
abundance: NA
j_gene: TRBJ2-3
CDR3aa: ASSQDPASSTDTQY

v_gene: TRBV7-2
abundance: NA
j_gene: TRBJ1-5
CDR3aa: ASSAGTGLWGNQPQH

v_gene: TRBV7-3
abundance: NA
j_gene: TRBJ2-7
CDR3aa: ASSSRHGGQGTYEQY

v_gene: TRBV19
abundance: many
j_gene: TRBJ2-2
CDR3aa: ASRDRGRTGELF

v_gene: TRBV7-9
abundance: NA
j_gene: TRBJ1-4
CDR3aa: ASSTDRGNNEKLF

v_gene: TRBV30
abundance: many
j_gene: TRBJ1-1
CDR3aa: AWSYLPGQGRTEAF

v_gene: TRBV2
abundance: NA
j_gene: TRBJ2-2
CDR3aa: ATRNTGELF

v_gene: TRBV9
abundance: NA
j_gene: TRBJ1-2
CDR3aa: ASSPQGGFNGYT

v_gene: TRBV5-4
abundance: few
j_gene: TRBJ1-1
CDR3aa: ASRPGFRDTEAF

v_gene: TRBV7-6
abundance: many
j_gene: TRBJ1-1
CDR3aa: ASSLQENTEAF

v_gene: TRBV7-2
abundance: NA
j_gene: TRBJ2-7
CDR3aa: ASSRTSGQGYEQY

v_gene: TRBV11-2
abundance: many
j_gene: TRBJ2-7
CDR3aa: ASSNPGQAYEQY

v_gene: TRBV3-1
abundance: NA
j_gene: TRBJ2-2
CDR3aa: ASSWTVTGELF

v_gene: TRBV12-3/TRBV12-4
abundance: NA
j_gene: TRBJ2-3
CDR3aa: ASRASGRGIDTQY

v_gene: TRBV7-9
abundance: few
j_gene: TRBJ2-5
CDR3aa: ASSNSRDQETQY

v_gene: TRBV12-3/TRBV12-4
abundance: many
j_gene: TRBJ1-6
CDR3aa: ASRSQTGGNNSPLH

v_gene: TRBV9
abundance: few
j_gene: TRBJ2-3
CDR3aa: ASGTGDSDTQY

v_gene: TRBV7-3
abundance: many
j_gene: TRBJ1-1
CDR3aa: ASSTGPSEAF

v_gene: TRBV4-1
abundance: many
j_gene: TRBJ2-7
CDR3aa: ASSQGSGALSYEQY

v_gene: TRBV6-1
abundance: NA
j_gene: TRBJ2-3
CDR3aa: ASKSAVTTDTQY

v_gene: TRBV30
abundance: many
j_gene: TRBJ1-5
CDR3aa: AWSPPRSRQISSQH

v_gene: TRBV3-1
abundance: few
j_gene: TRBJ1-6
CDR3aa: ASSQGSGQRNSPLH

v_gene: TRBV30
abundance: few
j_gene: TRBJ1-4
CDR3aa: AWSARDQTLF

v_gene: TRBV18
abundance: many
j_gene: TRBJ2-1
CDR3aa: ATAGGNSYNEQF

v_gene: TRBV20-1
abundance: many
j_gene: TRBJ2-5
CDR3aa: SANRAVEETQY

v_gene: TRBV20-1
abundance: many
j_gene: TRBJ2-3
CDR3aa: SATAEGDTQY

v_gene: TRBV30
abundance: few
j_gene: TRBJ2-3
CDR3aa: AWELAFSTDTQY

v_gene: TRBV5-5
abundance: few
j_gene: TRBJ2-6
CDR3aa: ASSQRSSGANVLT

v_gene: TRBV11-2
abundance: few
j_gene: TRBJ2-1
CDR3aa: ASSLGGTSGYNEQF

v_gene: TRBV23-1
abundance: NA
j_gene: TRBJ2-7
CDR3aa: ASSPTSGSYEQY

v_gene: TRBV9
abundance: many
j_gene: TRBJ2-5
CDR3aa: ASSGDGSPAETQY

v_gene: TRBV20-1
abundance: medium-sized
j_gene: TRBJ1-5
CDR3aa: SASRGAGPNQPQH

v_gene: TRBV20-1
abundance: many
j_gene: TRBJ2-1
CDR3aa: SARMAREMSEQF

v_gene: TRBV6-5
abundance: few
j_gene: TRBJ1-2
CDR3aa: ASRARYRGTKGYGYT

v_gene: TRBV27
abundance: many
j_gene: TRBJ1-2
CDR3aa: ASRRDRDYGYT

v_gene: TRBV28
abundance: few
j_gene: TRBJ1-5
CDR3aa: ASSPWTGGGTGQPQH

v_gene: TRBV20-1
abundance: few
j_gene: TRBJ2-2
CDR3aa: SARSTGLLTGELF

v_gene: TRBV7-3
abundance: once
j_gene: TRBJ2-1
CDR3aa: ASSVAGGSYNEQF

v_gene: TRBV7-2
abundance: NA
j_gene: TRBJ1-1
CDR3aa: ASSLLGHTEAF

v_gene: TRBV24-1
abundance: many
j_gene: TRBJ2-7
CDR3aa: ATSEGTSVEQY

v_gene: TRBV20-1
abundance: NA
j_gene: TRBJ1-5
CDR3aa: SARDWGRGTGSNQPQH

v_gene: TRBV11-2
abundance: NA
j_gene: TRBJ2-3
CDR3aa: ASSLVRASSTDTQY

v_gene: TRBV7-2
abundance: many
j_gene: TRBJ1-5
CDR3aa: ASSGRDGGPNQPQH

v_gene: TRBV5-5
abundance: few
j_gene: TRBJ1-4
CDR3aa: ASSKNSGTGNEKLF